Below, one T cell receptor (beta chain) is given with its context. In this sample, this clonotype turned up a few times. Its cognate antigen has yet to be identified. One base away there is no much larger clone; base qualities are not given. V is cut back by 5 bases and J by 4 bases, with 3 bases in the junction unmatched. The CDR3 sequence holds 13 residues, the cysteine and phenylalanine included. This entry keeps only the CDR3 DNA: 39 bases, framed from base 1. CDR1 DFQATT and CDR2 SNEGSKA were looked up in the germline V gene (reference sequence). These data are taken from a study of blood T cells in healthy people across ages (dated by TCRdb to between 2014 and 2016). About the investigation overall: In model experiments, template switching captured about one uniquely barcoded TCR beta cDNA molecule for every two T cells. The study measured age-related changes in TCR beta repertoire diversity using deep sequencing normalized with unique cDNA molecular identifiers. The donors were divided into four age groups: young (average around 16 years), middle-aged (over 35), aged (62) and long-lived (roughly 88). For two donors (one aged 18 to 29 and one aged 80 or older), the study analyzed two additional independent replicas of 1 million unique cDNA reads from the same blood draw. Study-wide findings and limitations: Total diversity estimates from one million sequenced T cells were considered lower bounds and underestimates. Because donor CMV infection status was unknown, age-related changes in expanded clonotypes were potentially confounded. Conclusive comparison of naive and antigen-experienced compartments was prevented by the profiling of bulk unsorted PBMCs. Compared with the aged group, the long-lived group had more naive CD4+ T cells, fewer expanded clones and increased TCR diversity, suggesting age selection. The percentage of naive T cells measured by flow cytometry correlated strongly with observed TCR beta diversity. Observed TCR beta diversity per million T cells fell roughly linearly with age, and a significant reduction was already apparent by age approximately 41.

Donors were a few dozen systemically healthy Caucasian individuals from Russia aged roughly 6 to 100 years. Ten milliliters of peripheral blood were drawn from each donor into EDTA-treated Vacutainer tubes. PBMCs were isolated by Ficoll-Paque density-gradient centrifugation, with at least 7 million obtained per sample. Trizol reagent was used to extract total RNA from PBMCs, with at least 5.5 micrograms per sample. For every donor, flow cytometry on a PBMC aliquot measured the percentage of naive CD45RAhigh/CD27high T cells. Libraries were made using 5' RACE. Instrument on record: Illumina HiSeq 2500. A second roughly 6 to 11 cycle PCR used a sample-barcoded 5' primer and a J-beta primer mix. A template-switch 5' adaptor carrying 12 random nucleotides introduced a unique molecular identifier onto each TCR beta cDNA molecule. Each sample yielded at least 2.5 million CDR3-containing paired-end reads. The Mint cDNA synthesis kit, primed by a TRBC-specific oligonucleotide, was used to synthesize first-strand cDNA from all RNA. Following uracil-DNA glycosylase treatment, all cDNA underwent a first 18-cycle PCR with the universal primers M1SS and BC2_uni_R. Processing in the source paper ran as follows. Normalization of each sample was performed by random selection of 1 million high-quality reads, each carrying a distinct molecular identifier. Instead of being binned into consensus sequences, reads with shared molecular identifiers were discarded. CDR3 identification, clonotype clustering and error correction used MiTCR with a Q25 quality threshold and the strictest error-elimination algorithm. A nonparametric unseen species model with Euler transformation was used to estimate lower-bound total TCR beta diversity. TCRdb redid the processing of the public reads, applying fastp at Q25 and MiXCR, and retained in-frame beta chains. Here each entry gathers all rows of one CDR3 protein and keeps the most common genes and DNA. TCRdb's processing, not the study's, gives the V and J calls here. The sample yields under 700,000 distinct CDR3 sequences; more than 20% were counted once. The leading ten clones occupy around 10% of the sample.

In addition, the sample was reused for a study of T cells of mothers and their children. From the second report: Nine systemically healthy Caucasian individuals, comprising three mothers and their six children, were included as donors. cDNA synthesis used all of the extracted RNA, with approximately 1.4 ug of RNA in each 15 ul reaction. Sample barcodes and 2-4 random nucleotides were added via the M1S primer in the second PCR. Over 9 million TCR beta CDR3 reads came from each mother, compared with some 3.1 million reads from each child. Thymic selection similarly shapes TCR recombination output in related and unrelated pairs, with minor effect from inherited differences. Normalized repertoire overlap was always slightly but never significantly higher in related than unrelated mother-child pairs. Persistent microchimeric T cell clones were not detected, at a sensitivity of about 100 clones per million clonotypes. In the study, deep NGS was used to compare the TCR beta repertoires of mothers and children, and features distinguishing related mother-child pairs from unrelated individuals were sought. On average, the children were approximately 11 +/- 4 years old, while the mothers were roughly 36 +/- 4 years old. After adapter ligation with NEBNext reagents, the libraries were sequenced on Illumina HiSeq 2000 with 100+100 nt paired-end reads. Mother and child libraries were prepared a month apart and sequenced in separate runs to prevent cross-contamination. For each donor, between roughly 500,000 and 2,100,000 distinct TCR beta clonotypes were identified. Naive TCR beta clonotypes were estimated from low-frequency clonotypes matched to each donor's FACS-determined naive share, without sorting.

The chain is encoded by TRBV20-1 joined to TRBJ2-7, and TRBD2 aligns with 12 junction nucleotides. Source material: blood. This TCR was sampled from a boy younger than 18 in good health. The DNA sequence is as follows: TGCAGTGCTCGGACTAGCGGGATTTACGAGCAGTACTTC. Its product reads: CSARTSGIYEQYF.